Listed below are T cell receptor beta chains from one sample, sequenced in a study of cytomegalovirus exposure and HLA in healthy donors. The table came from immunoSEQ multiplex PCR; TCRdb's copy has only in-frame clones and leaves some out. The profile shows over 250,000 clones, around 86% of them singletons. The sequenced sample was PBMCs. These receptor sequences come from a woman under 30 in good health and CMV-seronegative. Both conserved end residues are part of each CDR3. Each record gives: V gene, J gene, CDR3 protein.

v_gene: TRBV4-3; j_gene: TRBJ1-2; CDR3aa: CASSTGQGVGGYTF
v_gene: TRBV6-5; j_gene: TRBJ1-1; CDR3aa: CASFFTVNTEAFF
v_gene: TRBV18; j_gene: TRBJ2-7; CDR3aa: CASSPGGLKVEQYF
v_gene: TRBV9; j_gene: TRBJ1-5; CDR3aa: CASSVEGTNQPQHF
v_gene: TRBV28; j_gene: TRBJ1-2; CDR3aa: CASSPSNYGYTF
v_gene: TRBV4-3; j_gene: TRBJ2-5; CDR3aa: CASSQDYREETQYF
v_gene: TRBV30; j_gene: TRBJ2-1; CDR3aa: CAWSERWGPSSYNEQFF
v_gene: TRBV6-1; j_gene: TRBJ2-5; CDR3aa: CASSERQGRQETQYF
v_gene: TRBV7-6; j_gene: TRBJ2-1; CDR3aa: CASSSGLAEYNEQFF
v_gene: TRBV19; j_gene: TRBJ2-2; CDR3aa: CASSLQGTGELFF
v_gene: TRBV5-1; j_gene: TRBJ1-1; CDR3aa: CASSLGDRESRTEAFF
v_gene: TRBV19; j_gene: TRBJ2-1; CDR3aa: CASLDGQGIRDEQFF
v_gene: TRBV4-3; j_gene: TRBJ2-3; CDR3aa: CASSQETGTSTDTQYF
v_gene: TRBV7-2; j_gene: TRBJ1-4; CDR3aa: CASSSFGVGEKLFF
v_gene: TRBV12-5; j_gene: TRBJ2-7; CDR3aa: CASGLVLASDTSYEQYF
v_gene: TRBV21-1; j_gene: TRBJ2-5; CDR3aa: CASSQKTSLGIPETQYF
v_gene: TRBV7-2; j_gene: TRBJ2-7; CDR3aa: CASSPFAPPYEQYF
v_gene: TRBV6-6; j_gene: TRBJ2-2; CDR3aa: CASSYTGGGELFF
v_gene: TRBV6-6; j_gene: TRBJ2-7; CDR3aa: CASSPRAYEQYF
v_gene: TRBV7-6; j_gene: TRBJ2-5; CDR3aa: CASSLGRTGSETQYF
v_gene: TRBV6-5; j_gene: TRBJ1-4; CDR3aa: CASRRAGGWEKLFF
v_gene: TRBV2; j_gene: TRBJ2-3; CDR3aa: CASSEASGRTDTQYF
v_gene: TRBV19; j_gene: TRBJ2-7; CDR3aa: CASRWGQGPYEQYF
v_gene: TRBV11-3; j_gene: TRBJ2-1; CDR3aa: CASSLVGTGEQFF
v_gene: TRBV14; j_gene: TRBJ2-7; CDR3aa: CASSQDKYEQYF
v_gene: TRBV5-1; j_gene: TRBJ1-6; CDR3aa: CASSLAAGGGNSPLHF
v_gene: TRBV11-2; j_gene: TRBJ2-7; CDR3aa: CASSLEGTIFYEQYF
v_gene: TRBV4-1; j_gene: TRBJ1-2; CDR3aa: CASSPGEGGNYGYTF
v_gene: TRBV13; j_gene: TRBJ1-5; CDR3aa: CASSPGGIRDQPQHF
v_gene: TRBV4-3; j_gene: TRBJ2-3; CDR3aa: CASSQQPETGSDTQYF
v_gene: TRBV9; j_gene: TRBJ2-4; CDR3aa: CASSVSGQLSPDIQYF
v_gene: TRBV5-4; j_gene: TRBJ1-2; CDR3aa: CASSSRQGNYGYTF
v_gene: TRBV7-2; j_gene: TRBJ2-7; CDR3aa: CASSSKPYYEQYF
v_gene: TRBV4-2; j_gene: TRBJ1-2; CDR3aa: CASSSDRNSYGYTF
v_gene: TRBV15; j_gene: TRBJ1-2; CDR3aa: CATSRDLYRRESYGYTF
v_gene: TRBV7-7; j_gene: TRBJ2-7; CDR3aa: CASSLRLGLDYEQYF
v_gene: TRBV5-1; j_gene: TRBJ2-7; CDR3aa: CASSSGTESYEQYF
v_gene: TRBV7-2; j_gene: TRBJ1-5; CDR3aa: CASSLAPTGTGGSQPQHF